The TCR beta chain under discussion was sequenced for a study of PD-1 blockade in classical Hodgkin lymphoma (TCRdb year 2020). Study-wide context: Nivolumab dosing was 3 mg/kg intravenously every 2 weeks, continuing until either disease progression or unacceptable toxicity. A peripheral blood immune signature of response to PD-1 blockade in classical Hodgkin lymphoma was defined using TCR beta sequencing and CyTOF.

From cysteine to phenylalanine, the CDR3 is 13 amino acids long. Kept here is only the CDR3 DNA, which spans 39 bases and is read in frame from base 1. The V end loses 4 bases and the J end loses 4 bases, and a stretch of 12 bases separates them. CDR1 and CDR2 were assigned from the germline V gene (reference sequence) as SGHNT and YYREEE. The sample's time point label is to be understood as: cycle 2 day 1 (C2D1) of nivolumab. Every trial patient had relapsed following autologous stem cell transplantation, and prior brentuximab vedotin exposure was what differed among cohorts A, B and C. A total of roughly 60 patients with relapsed/refractory classical Hodgkin lymphoma made up the trial cohort, and each patient's best overall response was complete response, partial response or progressive disease. In the multi-cohort phase II CheckMate 205 trial, trial patients received single-agent nivolumab. Best overall response was determined by an independent review committee according to the 2007 International Working Group response criteria. PBMCs from the trial were collected at three points: immediately before nivolumab initiation (C1D1), and during therapy at cycle 2 day 1 and cycle 4 day 1. Peripheral blood was collected in 8 mL Vacutainer Cell Preparation Tubes, from which PBMCs were isolated by centrifugation and then cryopreserved.

As regards this clone: The clone's antigen remains unknown. One base away there is no much larger clone; base qualities are not given.

The paper's findings and limits, for the study overall: Baseline TCR diversity was reported to be lower in newly diagnosed patients than in healthy donors and to be lower still in relapsed/refractory patients. The study was restricted to a single clinical trial cohort, and the causes of repertoire differences, possibly disease activity or prior therapy, were left undefined. Lower diversity was observed in patients in whom nivolumab was started less than 1 year after ASCT, and these patients were excluded from later analyses so that confounding by immune reconstitution would be avoided. Among trial patients, those achieving complete response had baseline diversity similar to that of newly diagnosed patients, while diversity was significantly lower in partial responders and progressors. By C4D1, a significant rise was seen in CD4+ TCR diversity but not in CD8+ TCR diversity (p=0.0027 vs p=0.16), and the rise was most apparent among complete responders (p=0.02).

The Qiagen DNeasy kit was used to extract genomic DNA from unsorted PBMCs and from the negatively selected CD4+ and CD8+ fractions. TCR beta CDR3 regions were subjected to amplification by immunoSEQ multiplex PCR with primers that anneal to V and J segments. Amplification bias was minimized using a synthetic immune receptor repertoire, and residual bias was removed computationally after sequencing. For the original study's pipeline: Repertoire diversity was quantified as the Shannon entropy index using custom Python scripts. Unsorted, CD4+ and CD8+ repertoires were analyzed separately, except for combined analyses in which CD4+ and CD8+ sequences were merged in silico. Clonal expansion was defined as at least a 2-fold frequency increase after treatment relative to C1D1, with a pseudocount of 0.5 for undetected baseline clones. Singleton clones were defined as clones with 0 or 1 copy at C1D1, and non-singleton clones were defined as clones with 2 or more copies. Clones expanded in unsorted samples were annotated as CD4+, CD8+ or unknown by matching protein sequences in sorted samples from the same patient. Wilcoxon tests on paired samples were used to test changes in diversity from C1D1 to C4D1. This immuneACCESS table, as held by TCRdb, lists in-frame sequences with V and J called but not all clones. Of the missing ones, under half trace to an unresolved V gene in checked studies; the others have no known cause. The V and J calls and clone size were taken over from that table, and D and trimming were inferred from the DNA. The sample table contains 25,000 to 35,000 clones; only one count was recorded for roughly two thirds of them. Clones ranked in the top ten supply 13% to 15% of the sample.

The specimen comprised peripheral blood mononuclear cells (PBMCs), sampled before the second cycle of nivolumab. This TCR was recovered from a human donor with classical Hodgkin lymphoma. The chain links TRBV5-4 with TRBJ2-7; D gene: possibly TRBD2, on 5 matching bases. The DNA sequence follows: TGTGCCAGCAGCCGGACCGGGGTTTACGAGCAGTACTTC. The resulting protein is CASSRTGVYEQYF.